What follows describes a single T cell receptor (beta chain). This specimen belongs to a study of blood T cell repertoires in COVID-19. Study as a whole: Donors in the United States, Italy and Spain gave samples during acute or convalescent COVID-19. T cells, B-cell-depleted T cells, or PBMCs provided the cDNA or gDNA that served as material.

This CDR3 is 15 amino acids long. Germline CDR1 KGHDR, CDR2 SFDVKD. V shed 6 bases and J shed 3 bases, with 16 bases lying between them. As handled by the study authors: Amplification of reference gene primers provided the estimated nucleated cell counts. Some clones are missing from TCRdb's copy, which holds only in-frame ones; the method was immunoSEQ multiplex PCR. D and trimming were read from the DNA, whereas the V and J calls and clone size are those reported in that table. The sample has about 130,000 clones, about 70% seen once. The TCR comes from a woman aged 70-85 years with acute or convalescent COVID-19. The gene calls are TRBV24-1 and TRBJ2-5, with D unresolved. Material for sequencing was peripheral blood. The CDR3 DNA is TGTGCCACCAGTCTAGTACGAGGCGGAAAAGAGACCCAGTACTTC. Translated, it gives CATSLVRGGKETQYF.